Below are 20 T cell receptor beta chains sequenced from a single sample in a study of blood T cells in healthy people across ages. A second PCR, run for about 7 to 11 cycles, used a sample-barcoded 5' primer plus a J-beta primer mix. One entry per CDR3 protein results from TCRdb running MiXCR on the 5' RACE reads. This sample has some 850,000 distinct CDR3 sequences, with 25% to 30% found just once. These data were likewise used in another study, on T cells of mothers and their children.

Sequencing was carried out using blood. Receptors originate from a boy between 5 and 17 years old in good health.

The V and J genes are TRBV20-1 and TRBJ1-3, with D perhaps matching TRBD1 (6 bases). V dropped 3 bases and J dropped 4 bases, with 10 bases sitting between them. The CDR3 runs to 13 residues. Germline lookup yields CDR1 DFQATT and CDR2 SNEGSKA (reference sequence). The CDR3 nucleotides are TGCAGTGCTAGTCACCAGGGGGGAAACACCATATATTTT. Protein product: CSASHQGGNTIYF.

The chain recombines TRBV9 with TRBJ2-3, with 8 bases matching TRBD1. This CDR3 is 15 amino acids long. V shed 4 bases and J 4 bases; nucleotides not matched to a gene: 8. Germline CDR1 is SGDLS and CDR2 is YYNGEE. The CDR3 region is CASSSGQGRADTQYF. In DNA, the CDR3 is TGTGCCAGCAGCTCCGGACAGGGCCGGGCAGATACGCAGTATTTT.

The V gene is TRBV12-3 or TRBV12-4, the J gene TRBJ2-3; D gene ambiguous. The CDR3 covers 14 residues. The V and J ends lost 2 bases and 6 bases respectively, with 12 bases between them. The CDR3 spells CASSLSQVGDTQYF. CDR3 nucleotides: TGTGCCAGCAGTTTATCCCAGGTCGGGGATACGCAGTATTTT.

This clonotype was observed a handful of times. The CDR3 region is CASRDPGGSNYGYTF. The CDR3 DNA follows: TGCGCCAGCAGGGACCCGGGGGGTTCTAACTATGGCTACACCTTC. The chain uses TRBV10-2 and TRBJ1-2; D possibly corresponds to TRBD1 (5 bases). The V gene's germline CDR1 is WSHSY and CDR2 SAAADI. CDR3 length: 15 residues. The V end lost 6 bases, the J end lost 0 bases, and 14 bases lay between the germline ends.

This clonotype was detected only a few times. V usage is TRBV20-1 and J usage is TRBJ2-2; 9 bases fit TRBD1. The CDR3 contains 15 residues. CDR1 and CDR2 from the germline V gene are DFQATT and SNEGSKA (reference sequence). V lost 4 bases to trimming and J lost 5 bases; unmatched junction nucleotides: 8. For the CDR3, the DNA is TGCAGTGCTATCCCTGGGACAGGGAAAACCGGGGAGCTGTTTTTT. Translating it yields CSAIPGTGKTGELFF.

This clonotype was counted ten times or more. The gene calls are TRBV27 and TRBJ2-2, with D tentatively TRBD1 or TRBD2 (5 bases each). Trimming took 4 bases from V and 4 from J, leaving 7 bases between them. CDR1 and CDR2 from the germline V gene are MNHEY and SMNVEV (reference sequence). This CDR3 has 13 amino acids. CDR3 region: CASSSGGTGELFF. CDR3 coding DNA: TGTGCCAGCAGTTCTGGGGGCACCGGGGAGCTGTTTTTT.

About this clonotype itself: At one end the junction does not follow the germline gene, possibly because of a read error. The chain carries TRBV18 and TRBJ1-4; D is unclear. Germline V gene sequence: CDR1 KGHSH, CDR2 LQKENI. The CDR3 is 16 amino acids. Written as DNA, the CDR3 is TGTGCCAGCTCACCAAGGAGTCAGGCGACTTATGAAAAACTGTCTTTT. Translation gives CASSPRSQATYEKLSF.

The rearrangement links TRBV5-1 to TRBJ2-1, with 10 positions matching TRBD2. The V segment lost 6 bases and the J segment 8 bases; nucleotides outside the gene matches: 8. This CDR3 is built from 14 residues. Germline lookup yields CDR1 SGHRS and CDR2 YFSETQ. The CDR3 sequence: CASKDERGGYEQFF. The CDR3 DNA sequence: TGCGCCAGCAAGGACGAGCGGGGGGGCTATGAGCAGTTCTTC.

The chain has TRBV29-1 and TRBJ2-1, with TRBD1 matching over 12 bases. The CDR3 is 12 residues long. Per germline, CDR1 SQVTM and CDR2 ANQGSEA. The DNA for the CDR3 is TGCTCGGGGACAGGGGGCTCCAATGAGCAGTTCTTC. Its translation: CSGTGGSNEQFF.

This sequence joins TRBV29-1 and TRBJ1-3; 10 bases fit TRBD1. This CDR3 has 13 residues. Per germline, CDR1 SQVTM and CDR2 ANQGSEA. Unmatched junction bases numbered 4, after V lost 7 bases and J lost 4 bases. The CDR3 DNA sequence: TGCAGCGCCGGGACAGGGGCAGGAAACACCATATATTTT. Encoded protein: CSAGTGAGNTIYF.

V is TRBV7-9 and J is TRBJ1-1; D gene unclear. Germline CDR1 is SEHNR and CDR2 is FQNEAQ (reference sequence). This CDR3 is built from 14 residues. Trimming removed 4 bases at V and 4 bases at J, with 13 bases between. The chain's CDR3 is CASSSPRSGTEAFF. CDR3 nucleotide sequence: TGTGCCAGCAGCTCGCCAAGGAGTGGCACTGAAGCTTTCTTT.

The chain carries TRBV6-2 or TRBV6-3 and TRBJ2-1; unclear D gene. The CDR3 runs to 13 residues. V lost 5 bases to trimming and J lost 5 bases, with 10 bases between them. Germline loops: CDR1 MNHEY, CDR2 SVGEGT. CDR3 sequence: CASSHTFHNEQFF. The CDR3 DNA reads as TGTGCCAGCAGTCACACTTTCCACAATGAGCAGTTCTTC.

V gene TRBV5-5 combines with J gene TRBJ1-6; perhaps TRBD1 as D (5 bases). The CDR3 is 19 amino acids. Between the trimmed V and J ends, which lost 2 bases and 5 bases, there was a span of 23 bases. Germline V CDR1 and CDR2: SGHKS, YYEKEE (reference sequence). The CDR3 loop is CASSFYPRGMAADNSPLHF. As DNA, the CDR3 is TGTGCCAGCAGCTTTTACCCGAGGGGTATGGCCGCAGATAATTCACCCCTCCACTTT.

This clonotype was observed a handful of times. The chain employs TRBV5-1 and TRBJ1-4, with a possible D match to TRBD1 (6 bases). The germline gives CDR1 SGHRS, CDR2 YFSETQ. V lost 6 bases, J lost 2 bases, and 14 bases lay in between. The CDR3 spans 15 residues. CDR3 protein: CASILQGGTNEKLFF. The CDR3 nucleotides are TGCGCCAGCATCCTTCAAGGGGGGACTAATGAAAAACTGTTTTTT.

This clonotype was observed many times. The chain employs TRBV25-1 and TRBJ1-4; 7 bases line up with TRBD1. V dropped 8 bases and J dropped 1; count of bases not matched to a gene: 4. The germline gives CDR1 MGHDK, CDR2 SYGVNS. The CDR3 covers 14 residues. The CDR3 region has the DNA TGTGCCAGCCAGGGGGGCTTAACTAATGAAAAACTGTTTTTT. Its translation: CASQGGLTNEKLFF.

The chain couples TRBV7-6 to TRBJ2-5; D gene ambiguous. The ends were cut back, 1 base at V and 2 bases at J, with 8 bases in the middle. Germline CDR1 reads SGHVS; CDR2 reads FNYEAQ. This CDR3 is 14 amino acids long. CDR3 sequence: CASSLGPEQETQYF. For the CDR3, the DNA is TGTGCCAGCAGCTTAGGGCCCGAACAAGAGACCCAGTACTTC.

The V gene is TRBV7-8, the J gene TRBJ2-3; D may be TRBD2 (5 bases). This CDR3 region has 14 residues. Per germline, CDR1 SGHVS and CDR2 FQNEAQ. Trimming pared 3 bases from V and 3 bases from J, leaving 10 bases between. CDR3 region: CASSFRETTDTQYF. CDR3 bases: TGTGCCAGCAGCTTCCGGGAAACTACAGATACGCAGTATTTT. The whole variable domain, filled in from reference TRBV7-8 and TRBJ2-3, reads GAGVSQSPRYKVAKRGQDVALRCDPISGHVSLFWYQQALGQGPEFLTYFQNEAQLDKSGLPSDRFFAERPEGSVSTLKIQRTQQEDSAVYLCASSFRETTDTQYFGPGTRLTVL.

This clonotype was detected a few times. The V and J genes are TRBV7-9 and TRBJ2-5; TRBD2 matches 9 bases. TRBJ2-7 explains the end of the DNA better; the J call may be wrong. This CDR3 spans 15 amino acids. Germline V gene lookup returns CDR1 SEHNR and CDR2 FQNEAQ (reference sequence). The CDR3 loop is CASSQGTSRTYEQYF. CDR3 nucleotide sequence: TGTGCCAGCAGCCAAGGGACTAGCCGCACTTACGAGCAGTACTTC.

Here the CDR3 reads CASRLAGGLTDTQYF. Here the CDR3 DNA reads TGTGCCAGCAGGCTAGCGGGGGGGCTCACAGATACGCAGTATTTT. The J gene is TRBJ2-3, the V gene TRBV2, with 12 nucleotides matching TRBD2. J gave up 2 bases and V 6 bases, and 3 bases lay outside the gene matches. CDR1 is SNHLY and CDR2 is FYNNEI in the germline V gene. The CDR3 length is 15 residues.

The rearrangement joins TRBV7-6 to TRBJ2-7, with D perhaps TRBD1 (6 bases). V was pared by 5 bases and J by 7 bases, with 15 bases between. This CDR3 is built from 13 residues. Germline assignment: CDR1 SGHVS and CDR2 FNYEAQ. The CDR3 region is CASSPDRVREQYF. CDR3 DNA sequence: TGTGCCAGCAGCCCGGACAGAGTCAGAGAGCAGTACTTC.